The rows below give T cell receptor beta chains drawn from one sample of a study of cytomegalovirus exposure and HLA in healthy donors. The table came from immunoSEQ multiplex PCR; TCRdb's copy has only in-frame clones and leaves some out. The sample lists 150,000 or so clones, more than 75% seen once, with approximately 8% in the top ten. Sequenced sample: PBMCs. These receptors were obtained from a man in his thirties or forties in good health and CMV-seropositive. Both conserved end residues are part of each CDR3. Each record gives: J gene, clone size, CDR3 length, V gene, D gene, CDR3 DNA, CDR3 protein. The D gene is left open where the match is weak. The size of a clone is reported for some rows only, either as once, few or many, or as a class for expanded clones.

>TRBJ1-6|NA|15|TRBV7-2|NA
TGTGCCAGCGCTCCAGCGGAGGGGCTGGGGTCACCCCTCCACTTT
CASAPAEGLGSPLHF
>TRBJ2-3|NA|12|TRBV7-2|NA
TGTGCCTCGGGGGGCTATTCAGATACGCAGTATTTT
CASGGYSDTQYF
>TRBJ1-1|few|14|TRBV5-4|NA
TGTGCCAGCAGCTTGGACAGCAAGAACACTGAAGCTTTCTTT
CASSLDSKNTEAFF
>TRBJ1-5|NA|15|TRBV27|TRBD1
TGTGCCAGCAGTGCGGACAGGGAGGGTGATCAGCCCCAGCATTTT
CASSADREGDQPQHF
>TRBJ1-1|NA|14|TRBV14|NA
TGTGCCAGCAGCCGGGAGAGGATGAACACTGAAGCTTTCTTT
CASSRERMNTEAFF
>TRBJ2-1|few|16|TRBV5-4|TRBD2
TGTGCCAGCAGCATGGGACTAGCGGGAGGGGGCAATGAGCAGTTCTTC
CASSMGLAGGGNEQFF
>TRBJ2-1|NA|16|TRBV7-9|NA
TGTTCCAGCAGCTTAGCTGTGGTTCAGACCTACAATGAGCAGTTCTTC
CSSSLAVVQTYNEQFF
>TRBJ1-1|NA|14|TRBV14|NA
TGTGCCAGCAGCCAAGATTTAATTTTGAGTGAAGCTTTCTTT
CASSQDLILSEAFF
>TRBJ2-2|NA|15|TRBV23-1|TRBD1
TGCGCCAGCAGGAGGGACAGGGGGGGCACCGGGGAGCTGTTTTTT
CASRRDRGGTGELFF
>TRBJ1-4|NA|14|TRBV6-6|NA
TGTGCCAGCAGTTACGGGCAGTCTAATGAAAAACTGTTTTTT
CASSYGQSNEKLFF
>TRBJ2-5|NA|15|TRBV6-5|NA
TGTGCCAGCAGTTACAGGCCGGGGTTCGCAGAGACCCAGTACTTC
CASSYRPGFAETQYF
>TRBJ1-2|NA|13|TRBV27|NA
TGTGCCAGCAGTTTGTACGGGATGGATGGCTACACCTTC
CASSLYGMDGYTF
>TRBJ1-3|few|15|TRBV4-1|NA
TGCGCCAGCAGCCAAGGAAGAGGGAGTGGAAACACCATATATTTT
CASSQGRGSGNTIYF
>TRBJ2-1|few|14|TRBV30|NA
TGTGCCTGGAGTGAGCTTGTAGACTACAATGAGCAGTTCTTC
CAWSELVDYNEQFF
>TRBJ2-5|few|13|TRBV7-9|NA
TGTGCCAGCAGTTATCCTAGGCGCGAGACCCAGTACTTC
CASSYPRRETQYF
>TRBJ2-5|NA|16|TRBV11-2|TRBD2
TGTGCCAGCAGCTTGGCTAGCGGGGGGCCGGGGGAGACCCAGTACTTC
CASSLASGGPGETQYF
>TRBJ1-1|NA|11|TRBV20-1|NA
TGCAGTCTCAGGGGCGGCTTGCTGGCTTTCTTT
CSLRGGLLAFF
>TRBJ1-1|once|14|TRBV7-8|TRBD1
TGTGCCAGCAGCCTCGGACAGGGACGGACTGAAGCTTTCTTT
CASSLGQGRTEAFF
>TRBJ2-1|NA|16|TRBV4-2|TRBD2
TGTGCCAGCAGCCAATGGGCGGGAGCAACCTACAATGAGCAGTTCTTC
CASSQWAGATYNEQFF
>TRBJ2-1|NA|15|TRBV9|NA
TGTGCCAGCAGCGAACGGGGGAGCTCCTACAATGAGCAGTTCTTC
CASSERGSSYNEQFF